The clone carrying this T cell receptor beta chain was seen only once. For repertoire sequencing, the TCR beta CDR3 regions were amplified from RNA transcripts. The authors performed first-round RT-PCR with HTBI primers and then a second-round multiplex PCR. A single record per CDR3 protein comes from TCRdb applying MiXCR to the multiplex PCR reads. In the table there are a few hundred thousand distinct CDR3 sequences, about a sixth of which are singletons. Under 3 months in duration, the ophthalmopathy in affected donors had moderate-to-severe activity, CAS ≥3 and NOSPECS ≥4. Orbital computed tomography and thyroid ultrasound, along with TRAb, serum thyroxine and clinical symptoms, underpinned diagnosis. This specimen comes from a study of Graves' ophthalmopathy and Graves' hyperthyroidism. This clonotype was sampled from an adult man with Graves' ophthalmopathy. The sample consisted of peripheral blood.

In nucleotides, the CDR3 is TGTGCCAGTAGTATTAAACAGGCGACTAATTCACCCCTCCACTTT. It encodes CASSIKQATNSPLHF. The rearrangement uses TRBV19 and TRBJ1-6; possible D gene TRBD1, 5 bases. The CDR3 loop spans 15 amino acids. V was shortened by 3 bases and J by 6 bases, with 12 bases between the two germline ends. Germline CDR1 and CDR2: LNHDA and SQIVND (reference sequence).